This TCR beta chain was observed in a study of Graves' ophthalmopathy and Graves' hyperthyroidism. Using RNA transcripts, the TCR beta CDR3 regions were amplified. The workflow started with a first-round RT-PCR run with HTBI primers and then moved on to a second-round multiplex PCR. TCRdb reprocessed the multiplex PCR reads via MiXCR and lists one record per CDR3 protein. This table has roughly 480,000 distinct CDR3 sequences, over 13% appearing once. The V gene's germline CDR1 is MNHNS and CDR2 SASEGT. V lost 4 bases to trimming and J lost 1 base; unmatched junction nucleotides: 9. The CDR3 spans 17 residues.

The chain links TRBV6-1 to TRBJ2-7, with 11 bases identical to TRBD1. The sequenced material came from blood. This clonotype was obtained from a young woman with Graves' ophthalmopathy. The CDR3 reads CASSAAGQGAISYEQYF. CDR3 nucleotides: TGTGCCAGCAGTGCTGCCGGACAGGGGGCTATTTCCTACGAGCAGTACTTC.